These T cell receptor beta chains were read from a single sample in a study of T-cell memory formation after mild COVID-19. Each CDR3 protein is one row after TCRdb ran MiXCR on the 5' RACE reads. The repertoire holds fewer than 60,000 distinct CDR3 sequences, 25% to 35% seen once, with 43% in the top ten. Sequencing used PBMCs or a T cell subset sorted from them (not recorded which). Receptors originate from a man aged 18 to 30 who had mild COVID-19 (a few samples of this study predate the infection). Cell type and time point are not known. The CDR3 runs from the conserved cysteine through the conserved F or W. Each record gives: V gene, clone size, J gene, D gene, CDR3 protein, CDR3 DNA. The D gene is left open where the match is weak. Expanded clones get a size class; other rows say once, few or many, or leave the size out.

TRBV29-1	NA	TRBJ2-3	TRBD2	CSVYSGARTTDTQYF	TGCAGCGTCTATAGCGGGGCCCGAACGACAGATACGCAGTATTTT
TRBV12-3/TRBV12-4	NA	TRBJ2-7	NA	CASSSLVEQYF	TGTGCCAGCAGCTCCCTAGTCGAGCAGTACTTC
TRBV15	many	TRBJ2-1	NA	CATSRESWARQRYNEQFF	TGTGCCACCAGCAGAGAGTCGTGGGCTAGACAACGATACAATGAGCAGTTCTTC
TRBV5-1	few	TRBJ1-1	NA	CASSPPGPFEAFF	TGCGCCAGCAGCCCGCCGGGGCCTTTTGAAGCTTTCTTT
TRBV4-1	many	TRBJ2-2	NA	CASSQDGRNTGELFF	TGCGCCAGCAGCCAAGACGGCCGGAACACCGGGGAGCTGTTTTTT
TRBV11-2	NA	TRBJ2-1	NA	CASSLARAGGGQFF	TGTGCCAGCAGCTTAGCGCGTGCAGGAGGAGGGCAGTTCTTC
TRBV7-9	NA	TRBJ1-4	NA	CASSNGQNEKLFF	TGTGCCAGCAGCAACGGACAGAATGAAAAACTGTTTTTT
TRBV4-1	few	TRBJ1-2	TRBD1	CASSQEGQAYGYTF	TGCGCCAGCAGCCAAGAGGGACAGGCCTATGGCTACACCTTC
TRBV6-5	NA	TRBJ1-1	NA	CASSGTWNTEAFF	TGTGCCAGCAGTGGGACATGGAACACTGAAGCTTTCTTT
TRBV5-1	NA	TRBJ2-7	NA	CASSPLFGGDEQYF	TGCGCCAGCAGCCCCTTGTTTGGGGGAGACGAGCAGTACTTC
TRBV18	few	TRBJ2-1	NA	CASSGGEVSYNEQFF	TGTGCCAGCTCCGGCGGGGAGGTGTCCTACAATGAGCAGTTCTTC
TRBV4-1	NA	TRBJ1-1	TRBD1	CASSPRQGSHTEAFF	TGCGCCAGCAGCCCTAGACAGGGTAGCCACACTGAAGCTTTCTTT
TRBV4-1	NA	TRBJ2-5	TRBD2	CASSHEPIGLAGQETQYF	TGCGCCAGCAGCCATGAGCCCATCGGGCTAGCGGGGCAAGAGACCCAGTACTTC
TRBV5-6	few	TRBJ2-7	NA	CASSPGDSYEQYF	TGTGCCAGCAGCCCAGGGGATTCCTACGAGCAGTACTTC
TRBV6-5	few	TRBJ2-7	NA	CASSFPGAEQYF	TGTGCCAGCAGTTTTCCAGGAGCTGAGCAGTACTTC
TRBV29-1	NA	TRBJ2-7	NA	CSVEGPSSYEQYF	TGCAGCGTTGAAGGTCCCAGCTCCTACGAGCAGTACTTC
TRBV24-1	NA	TRBJ1-2	NA	CATSLGGYGYTF	TGTGCCACCAGTCTCGGGGGGTATGGCTACACCTTC
TRBV4-1	NA	TRBJ2-3	NA	CASSQDFPAADTQYF	TGCGCCAGCAGCCAAGATTTCCCGGCCGCAGATACGCAGTATTTT
TRBV29-1	few	TRBJ1-1	NA	CSVDPGNTEAFF	TGCAGCGTTGACCCAGGGAACACTGAAGCTTTCTTT
TRBV4-1	NA	TRBJ2-3	NA	CASSLPGDTQYF	TGCGCCAGCAGCCTCCCCGGGGATACGCAGTATTTT
TRBV7-8	medium-sized	TRBJ2-1	TRBD2	CASSFGTSVLISQFF	TGTGCCAGCAGCTTCGGGACTAGCGTCTTGATCTCCCAGTTCTTC
TRBV6-5	NA	TRBJ2-1	NA	CASHFTRGNEQFF	TGTGCCAGCCACTTCACTAGAGGCAATGAGCAGTTCTTC
TRBV4-3	NA	TRBJ2-1	TRBD2	CASSQEGGEQFF	TGCGCCAGCAGCCAAGAGGGAGGGGAGCAGTTCTTC
TRBV4-3	NA	TRBJ2-7	NA	CASSQGLQLYEQYF	TGCGCCAGCAGCCAAGGGCTCCAGCTATACGAGCAGTACTTC
TRBV5-1	few	TRBJ2-3	TRBD2	CASSLRVAGALYYITDTQYF	TGCGCCAGCAGCTTGAGGGTAGCGGGGGCACTGTACTATATCACAGATACGCAGTATTTT
TRBV7-2	NA	TRBJ2-5	TRBD2	CASSPGLAGVGTQYF	TGTGCCAGCAGTCCAGGACTAGCGGGGGTGGGGACCCAGTACTTC
TRBV11-2	few	TRBJ2-7	NA	CASSLNGVSYEQYF	TGTGCCAGCAGCTTAAATGGCGTCTCCTACGAGCAGTACTTC
TRBV4-1	NA	TRBJ1-1	NA	CASTPRLGKAFF	TGCGCCAGTACCCCGAGATTAGGTAAGGCTTTCTTT
TRBV7-2	few	TRBJ2-3	TRBD1	CASSLLPIGTGGWIDTQYF	TGTGCCAGCAGCTTACTTCCCATCGGGACAGGGGGCTGGATAGATACGCAGTATTTT
TRBV20-1	NA	TRBJ2-3	NA	CSAIPRRDLSRDTQYF	TGCAGTGCCATACCTCGGCGAGACCTGTCTCGAGATACGCAGTATTTT
TRBV12-3/TRBV12-4	few	TRBJ1-4	NA	CASSLESVLGEKLFF	TGTGCCAGCAGTTTAGAATCCGTTTTGGGTGAAAAACTGTTTTTT
TRBV24-1	few	TRBJ2-1	NA	CATSDPRAAKLDEQFF	TGTGCCACCAGTGATCCCAGGGCGGCCAAGTTGGATGAGCAGTTCTTC
TRBV4-3	NA	TRBJ1-5	TRBD1	CASSQGPGTGGILGNQPQHF	TGCGCCAGCAGCCAAGGGCCGGGGACAGGGGGGATCCTGGGCAATCAGCCCCAGCATTTT
TRBV15	NA	TRBJ2-5	NA	CATHQGNLRGTQYF	TGTGCCACCCACCAGGGTAACCTGAGGGGGACCCAGTACTTC
TRBV7-2	few	TRBJ1-5	NA	CASSLEGADNQPQHF	TGTGCCAGCAGCTTAGAAGGGGCAGATAATCAGCCCCAGCATTTT
TRBV19	NA	TRBJ1-1	NA	CASSISKAGNTEAFF	TGTGCCAGTAGTATTAGTAAGGCAGGCAACACTGAAGCTTTCTTT
TRBV6-6	NA	TRBJ1-4	NA	CASSYPGTGEKLFF	TGTGCCAGCAGTTACCCAGGGACGGGAGAAAAACTGTTTTTT
TRBV24-1	NA	TRBJ2-3	NA	CATSQGGMGTDTQYF	TGTGCCACCTCACAGGGAGGAATGGGCACAGATACGCAGTATTTT
TRBV7-9	many	TRBJ1-1	NA	CASSLPGAGEAFF	TGTGCCAGCAGCTTACCCGGGGCTGGTGAAGCTTTCTTT
TRBV20-1	many	TRBJ2-3	NA	CSARGFRRTSTDTQYF	TGCAGTGCTAGAGGATTCCGTAGGACGAGCACAGATACGCAGTATTTT
TRBV6-5	NA	TRBJ2-7	NA	CASSYSGLGRDEQYF	TGTGCCAGCAGTTACTCGGGATTAGGACGGGACGAGCAGTACTTC
TRBV6-2/TRBV6-3	NA	TRBJ2-7	NA	CASSYGAVSSYEQYF	TGTGCCAGCAGTTATGGAGCGGTGAGTAGCTACGAGCAGTACTTC
TRBV7-9	few	TRBJ2-3	NA	CASSLWRIGGTDTQYF	TGTGCCAGCAGCTTATGGAGGATAGGGGGCACAGATACGCAGTATTTT
TRBV5-1	few	TRBJ2-7	TRBD1	CASSVPGTGITYEQYF	TGCGCCAGCAGCGTGCCCGGGACAGGGATAACCTACGAGCAGTACTTC
TRBV29-1	NA	TRBJ2-1	TRBD1	CSVEEGTGVSDEQFF	TGCAGCGTTGAAGAGGGGACAGGGGTGTCAGATGAGCAGTTCTTC
TRBV4-2	NA	TRBJ1-5	NA	CASSQDEGSNQPQHF	TGTGCCAGCAGCCAAGATGAGGGCAGCAATCAGCCCCAGCATTTT
TRBV11-2	few	TRBJ2-5	NA	CASSGRVLHQETQYF	TGTGCCAGCAGCGGCAGGGTATTACACCAAGAGACCCAGTACTTC
TRBV20-1	NA	TRBJ2-5	TRBD2	CSARDPYSGGPQETQYF	TGCAGTGCTAGAGATCCATATAGCGGGGGTCCACAAGAGACCCAGTACTTC
TRBV7-2	few	TRBJ2-3	NA	CASSRGGGYQSTDTQYF	TGTGCCAGCAGTCGAGGGGGGGGCTACCAGAGCACAGATACGCAGTATTTT
TRBV7-2	NA	TRBJ2-3	TRBD2	CASSLGLLTDTQYF	TGTGCCAGCAGCTTGGGACTACTCACAGATACGCAGTATTTT
TRBV6-2/TRBV6-3	few	TRBJ1-5	NA	CASSYSGPLAQHF	TGTGCCAGCAGTTACTCGGGGCCCCTGGCCCAGCATTTT
TRBV12-3/TRBV12-4	NA	TRBJ1-1	TRBD1	CASSFPVSGGANEAFF	TGTGCCAGCAGTTTTCCGGTATCAGGGGGCGCGAATGAAGCTTTCTTT